A single T cell receptor (beta chain) is shown here with its context. This entry is derived from a study of shared clonotypes between healthy human individuals. Authors' analysis steps: Filtering was not the same, since immunoSEQ gave junction-only sequences without quality scores. TCRdb's copy holds only in-frame clones and misses some; the assay was immunoSEQ multiplex PCR. V and J calls and clone size come straight from that table; D and trimming were deduced from the DNA. The data contain some 1 million clones, under 80% of them seen just once; the ten biggest clones take up around 1.5%. V gave up 3 bases and J gave up 1 base, with 13 bases separating them. Germline lookup yields CDR1 SGDLS and CDR2 YYNGEE. The CDR3 consists of 16 residues.

This receptor was identified in a man aged 18 to 30 in good health. V is TRBV9 and J is TRBJ2-2; D is possibly TRBD1 (6 bases). The sample was memory CD4+ T cells sorted from blood. Subset meaning: CD45RA-negative fraction. Here the CDR3 DNA reads TGTGCCAGCAGCGAGAGCATGGGACAGAACACCGGGGAGCTGTTTTTT. Amino acid sequence: CASSESMGQNTGELFF. The full variable domain, with the rest looked up from reference TRBV9 and TRBJ2-2, is DSGVTQTPKHLITATGQRVTLRCSPRSGDLSVYWYQQSLDQGLQFLIQYYNGEERAKGNILERFSAQQFPDLHSELNLSSLELGDSALYFCASSESMGQNTGELFFGEGSRLTVL.